This is a list of T cell receptor beta chains from one sample in a study of shared T cell receptors in the human thymus. Data came from immunoSEQ multiplex PCR; TCRdb stores just in-frame clones and leaves some out. The sample contains about 660,000 clones, approximately 87% of which appear only once. A further study also used this sample, focusing on human thymus T cells.

Specimen: thymocytes. The source of these receptors is a boy in the first two years of life with a congenital heart defect. Both conserved end residues are part of each CDR3. A D gene is named only where the DNA matches it firmly.

d_call j_call v_call cdr3_aa cdr3_nt
TRBD1 TRBJ1-2 TRBV9 CASKEVRGNYGYTF TGTGCCAGCAAGGAGGTCAGGGGGAACTATGGCTACACCTTC
TRBD2 TRBJ2-7 TRBV2 CASGSRKDSGTPVYEQYF TGTGCCAGCGGGTCTAGGAAGGATAGCGGGACCCCGGTATACGAGCAGTACTTC
. TRBJ2-2 TRBV18 CASSPGHLTGELFF TGTGCCAGCTCACCGGGACACTTGACCGGGGAGCTGTTTTTT
. TRBJ2-1 TRBV5-4 CASSWALGAGNEQFF TGTGCCAGCAGCTGGGCTCTGGGGGCCGGCAATGAGCAGTTCTTC
TRBD2 TRBJ2-7 TRBV6-1 CASSGPGTSGTYEQYF TGTGCCAGCAGTGGCCCCGGGACTAGCGGGACCTACGAGCAGTACTTC
. TRBJ2-1 TRBV14 CASSLKGGIVDYDEQFF TGTGCCAGCAGCCTTAAAGGGGGTATCGTCGACTACGATGAGCAGTTCTTC
. TRBJ1-2 TRBV27 CASSYRASFNYGYTF TGTGCCAGCAGCTACAGAGCCTCCTTTAACTATGGCTACACCTTC
. TRBJ1-1 TRBV4-3 CASSQEARAGTNTEAFF TGCGCCAGCAGCCAAGAGGCGAGGGCAGGCACGAACACTGAAGCTTTCTTT
TRBD2 TRBJ2-1 TRBV5-1 CASGSLAGGSYNEQFF TGCGCCAGCGGAAGTCTAGCGGGAGGGTCCTACAATGAGCAGTTCTTC
TRBD1 TRBJ2-3 TRBV14 CASSPNPGTGLRSTDTQYF TGTGCCAGCAGCCCAAACCCCGGGACAGGGTTGCGTAGCACAGATACGCAGTATTTT
. TRBJ2-1 TRBV7-2 CASSLGAVSSYNEQFF TGTGCCAGCAGCTTAGGAGCGGTGAGTTCCTACAATGAGCAGTTCTTC
TRBD1 TRBJ1-1 TRBV5-6 CASSSDRGDTEAFF TGTGCCAGCAGCTCGGACAGGGGAGACACTGAAGCTTTCTTT
. TRBJ2-7 TRBV2 CASSEARRRRGHYEQYF TGTGCCAGCAGTGAAGCGCGGCGCAGGAGAGGGCACTACGAGCAGTACTTC